Detailed here is one TCR beta chain. Libraries were prepared by immunoSEQ multiplex PCR; TCRdb keeps only in-frame clonotypes and omits some of them. The sample has about 140,000 clones; over 70% are singletons. Clinical history as reported by participants underpinned cohort assignment. These data originate in a study of blood T cell repertoires in COVID-19. Study context: Acute-phase and convalescent COVID-19 samples originated in the United States, Italy and Spain. Sources were T cells, B-cell-depleted T cells, or PBMCs; the material itself was cDNA or gDNA.

Germline assignment: CDR1 MNHNS and CDR2 SASEGT. This CDR3 is built from 14 residues. V was trimmed by 3 bases and J by 7 bases, leaving 16 bases between them. This chain connects TRBV6-1 to TRBJ2-7, with a tentative D call TRBD2 (5 bases). The specimen sequenced was PBMCs or T cells enriched from blood (not recorded which). This TCR was sampled from a man in his fifties or sixties who had recovered from COVID-19. CDR3 sequence reads: CASSDPPRTGEQYF. The CDR3 DNA reads TGTGCCAGCAGTGATCCCCCTCGGACGGGGGAGCAGTACTTC.